This TCR beta chain was sequenced during a study of T-cell reconstitution after alpha-beta-depleted transplantation in children. General study findings and limits: One year post-transplant, T-cell counts and diversity were largely derived from T cells produced anew. At day 60, the high TCRbeta diversity found in some patients originated from recipient T cells and thymic progenitors that had survived. The study reportedly traced alpha-beta T cells about two months after transplant to several hundred expanded graft clones.

This clonotype has at least ten counts. Antigen unknown. Researchers prepared the TCRbeta library using unique molecular identifiers, the study reports. TCRdb called the PCR reads again in MiXCR, with one record for every CDR3 protein. The repertoire has some 70,000 distinct CDR3 sequences, roughly 4.9% of them found once; the top ten carry 15% to 20%. The CDR3 length is 17 residues. The V gene is TRBV21-1, the J gene TRBJ2-2; the D call of TRBD2 is as the table states it, not checked on the DNA. TRBV21-1 has pseudogene status. Specimen: PBMCs, mostly from graft donor cells, collected 180 days after TCRalphabeta/CD19-depleted stem cell transplant. The receptor's source is a boy in the first two years of life who had a stem cell transplant for acute myeloid leukemia, so the T cells may come from the graft donor. This CDR3 reads CASSKGKRGGLTGELFF. For the CDR3, the DNA is TGTGCCAGCAGCAAAGGGAAGCGGGGGGGCCTCACCGGGGAGCTGTTTTTT.